One sample yielded the 24 T cell receptor beta chains listed below, sequenced in a study of CD8 T cells in ankylosing spondylitis. TCRdb called the 5' RACE reads again in MiXCR, with one record for every CDR3 protein. The data hold a few hundred thousand distinct CDR3 sequences, with less than 25% observed a single time. The material sequenced was blood, either unsorted or a sorted T cell fraction (not recorded which). The receptor set was obtained from a female donor with ankylosing spondylitis or in good health (not recorded which).

The sample holds many counts of this clonotype. This chain links TRBV5-1 with TRBJ2-1, with D tentatively TRBD2 (5 bases). V was trimmed by 0 bases and J by 7 bases, leaving 14 bases between them. Germline CDR1 and CDR2: SGHRS and YFSETQ. CDR3 length: 15 amino acids. The CDR3, as DNA: TGCGCCAGCAGCTTGGGGACGGCTAGCAGGAATGAGCAGTTCTTC. This encodes CASSLGTASRNEQFF.

This clonotype was observed a few times. The rearrangement uses TRBV19 and TRBJ2-2; D perhaps matches TRBD1 (6 bases). V was clipped by 3 bases and J by 3 bases, with 11 bases between them. CDR3 size: 15 residues. The V gene's germline CDR1 is LNHDA and CDR2 SQIVND (reference sequence). This CDR3 is CASSMGQGYTGELFF. The CDR3 DNA sequence: TGTGCCAGTAGTATGGGCCAGGGGTACACCGGGGAGCTGTTTTTT.

The sample holds a few counts of this clonotype. The V and J genes are TRBV4-1 and TRBJ2-1, with TRBD2 identical over 14 bases. Germline V gene sequence: CDR1 MGHRA, CDR2 YSYEKL. The CDR3 extends over 16 amino acids. The V and J ends lost 0 bases and 15 bases, in that order; junction bases with no gene match: 10. The CDR3 DNA follows: TGCGCCAGCAGCCAAGATAGAGGGACTAGCGGGAGTTCGCCGTTCTTC. Its protein product is CASSQDRGTSGSSPFF.

This clonotype was detected ten times or more. The chain carries TRBV29-1 and TRBJ2-5, with D hard to call. Per the germline V gene, CDR1 is SQVTM and CDR2 is ANQGSEA. This CDR3 has 10 residues. The ends were cut back, 1 base at V and 5 bases at J, with 2 bases in the middle. CDR3 sequence reads: CSVEVETQYF. Here the CDR3 DNA reads TGCAGCGTTGAAGTGGAGACCCAGTACTTC.

This clonotype is a singleton in its sample. J is TRBJ1-6 and V is TRBV20-1; a weak D match, TRBD1 (5 bases). Trimming stripped 3 bases from V and 7 bases from J, with 10 bases between. This CDR3 region has 13 residues. Germline assignment: CDR1 DFQATT and CDR2 SNEGSKA (reference sequence). The CDR3 is CSASLDTNSPLHF. The CDR3 DNA reads TGCAGTGCTAGCCTGGACACGAATTCACCCCTCCACTTT.

This sequence joins TRBV6-5 and TRBJ2-3; D assignment may be TRBD1 or TRBD2 (5 bases each). V was shortened by 2 bases and J by 5 bases, with 11 bases between the two germline ends. The germline gives CDR1 MNHEY, CDR2 SVGAGI. The length of the CDR3 is 14 residues. The CDR3 DNA reads TGTGCCAGCAGTTACCGTTCGGGACGAGATACGCAGTATTTT. Protein: CASSYRSGRDTQYF.

There are many counts of this clonotype. This sequence joins TRBV12-3 or TRBV12-4 and TRBJ2-5, with unresolved D. The CDR3 length is 11 residues. V was shortened by 5 bases and J by 2 bases, with 3 bases between the two germline ends. The CDR3 coding sequence is TGTGCCAGCAGTGCACAAGAGACCCAGTACTTC. Its protein product is CASSAQETQYF.

The chain employs TRBV12-3 or TRBV12-4 and TRBJ2-1; 12 bases fit TRBD2. Trimming cost V 6 bases and J 10 bases; bases outside gene matches: 7. The CDR3 consists of 14 residues. The CDR3 region is CASRGLAGSGEQFF. The DNA for the CDR3 is TGTGCCAGCAGGGGACTAGCGGGCTCGGGGGAGCAGTTCTTC.

The V gene is TRBV28, the J gene TRBJ2-3; D is undetermined. The CDR3 has 12 residues. V was shortened by 6 bases and J by 8 bases, with 12 bases between the two germline ends. Germline CDR1 is MDHEN and CDR2 is SYDVKM. CDR3 region: CASSLPSPTQYF. In nucleotides, the CDR3 is TGTGCCAGCAGCTTACCCTCTCCTACGCAGTATTTT.

This clonotype showed up many times. V usage is TRBV29-1 and J usage is TRBJ2-1, with TRBD2 matching 7 bases. The V and J ends lost 3 bases and 5 bases, in that order; junction bases with no gene match: 7. The CDR3 has 14 amino acids. CDR1 SQVTM and CDR2 ANQGSEA come from the germline V gene. The CDR3: CSVDSAGVDNEQFF. CDR3 nucleotide sequence: TGCAGCGTTGACTCCGCGGGAGTAGACAATGAGCAGTTCTTC.

This clonotype was counted a few times. This chain uses TRBV20-1 with TRBJ2-1; 9 nucleotides agree with TRBD2. The CDR3 is 14 residues long. Trimming at V came to 5 bases and at J to 9 bases, leaving 11 bases not matched to a gene. Germline-derived CDR1 and CDR2 are DFQATT and SNEGSKA (reference sequence). In DNA, the CDR3 is TGCAGTGCTGGGGGGACTAGCTCCCTTGGTGAGCAGTTCTTC. Translated: CSAGGTSSLGEQFF.

This sequence joins TRBV2 and TRBJ1-1; possibly TRBD1 for D (5 bases). The V end lost 7 bases, the J end lost 4 bases, and 19 bases lay between the germline ends. Per the germline V gene, CDR1 is SNHLY and CDR2 is FYNNEI. The CDR3 is 15 residues long. The DNA of the CDR3 is TGTGCCAGCAATCCACAGGAAGTCGGGTTCACTGAAGCTTTCTTT. Translated, it gives CASNPQEVGFTEAFF.

In this sample, this clonotype turned up a few times. This chain connects TRBV6-2 or TRBV6-3 to TRBJ1-4; D may be TRBD1 (6 bases). The CDR3 has 15 residues. Germline V gene lookup returns CDR1 MNHEY and CDR2 SVGEGT. Trimming removed 2 bases at V and 8 bases at J, with 15 bases between. CDR3 region: CASSYPGALEEKLFF. The DNA for the CDR3 is TGTGCCAGCAGTTACCCGGGGGCGCTGGAAGAAAAACTGTTTTTT.

The chain joins TRBV20-1 to TRBJ2-5; no firm D call. Germline V CDR1 and CDR2: DFQATT, SNEGSKA (reference sequence). This CDR3 is built from 15 residues. Trimming cost V 5 bases and J 4 bases, with 20 bases left between them. The CDR3 nucleotides read TGCAGTGCTGTTTTATTCGGGCTTTACGGAGAGACCCAGTACTTC. As protein: CSAVLFGLYGETQYF.

This clonotype was detected a few times. The V gene is TRBV12-3 or TRBV12-4, the J gene TRBJ2-5; D is perhaps TRBD1 (6 bases). The CDR3 sequence is 14 residues long. Trimming pared 5 bases from V and 2 bases from J, leaving 12 bases between. Here the CDR3 DNA reads TGTGCCAGCAGTAGACAGGCTAATCAAGAGACCCAGTACTTC. It codes for CASSRQANQETQYF.

This clonotype was observed a handful of times. The chain recombines TRBV20-1 with TRBJ2-1; 8 bases are a match to TRBD2. Germline-derived CDR1 and CDR2 are DFQATT and SNEGSKA (reference sequence). Losses at the gene ends were 2 bases for V and 4 bases for J; bases not matched to a gene: 4. The CDR3 extends over 14 amino acids. In DNA form, the CDR3 reads TGCAGTGCTAGAACTAGCGGTCTTTACAATGAGCAGTTCTTC. Its translation: CSARTSGLYNEQFF.

This rearrangement joins TRBV10-3 to TRBJ1-6, with D perhaps matching TRBD1 (6 bases). The V gene lost 6 bases and the J gene lost 10 bases, with 16 bases spanning the gap. The CDR3 loop spans 14 amino acids. Germline CDR1 reads ENHRY; CDR2 reads SYGVKD. The CDR3: CAISLNRDGSPLHF. CDR3 DNA sequence: TGTGCCATCAGCCTAAACAGGGACGGATCACCCCTCCACTTT.

CDR3 residues: CASSYSTGSTDTQYF. CDR3 nucleotides: TGTGCCAGCAGTTACTCGACGGGGAGCACAGATACGCAGTATTTT. This rearrangement joins TRBV6-2 or TRBV6-3 to TRBJ2-3, with D perhaps TRBD2 (5 bases). The CDR3 runs 15 residues. The V and J ends lost 0 bases and 0 bases respectively, with 7 bases between them. The germline gives CDR1 MNHEY, CDR2 SVGEGT.

This clonotype was observed a handful of times. The CDR3 reads CASSQGVAGGPQDTQYF. DNA for the CDR3: TGCGCCAGCAGCCAAGGAGTAGCGGGAGGGCCACAAGATACGCAGTATTTT. The rearrangement links TRBV4-3 to TRBJ2-3, with 11 bases that match TRBD2. CDR3 size: 17 residues. After removal of 1 base from V and 5 bases from J, the junction contained 8 bases not matched to a gene. CDR1 is LGHNA, CDR2 YSLEER, per germline.

This clonotype was picked up a small number of times. The chain joins TRBV7-2 to TRBJ2-3; 9 nucleotides match TRBD2. The CDR3 loop spans 16 amino acids. V lost 6 bases, J lost 7 bases, and 14 bases stayed unmatched. Germline assignment: CDR1 SGHTA and CDR2 FQGNSA. As DNA, the CDR3 is TGTGCCAGCAGACAAAAGGTTGTAGCGGGAGTAAATACGCAGTATTTT. Its protein is CASRQKVVAGVNTQYF.

This clonotype showed up just a few times. The chain uses TRBV20-1 and TRBJ2-4; D is tentatively TRBD1 or TRBD2 (5 bases each). The V gene's germline CDR1 is DFQATT and CDR2 SNEGSKA (reference sequence). The CDR3 loop spans 17 amino acids. V lost 5 bases and J 7 bases, leaving 27 bases between the germline ends. CDR3 nucleotides: TGCAGTGCTCTGGGGGAGTTGGGGAGCCGGAGCCATAACATTCAGTACTTC. Translated: CSALGELGSRSHNIQYF.

This chain links TRBV14 with TRBJ1-2, with D unclear. V gave up 1 base and J gave up 8 bases, with 5 bases separating them. CDR1 and CDR2 from the germline V gene are SGHDN and FVKESK. The CDR3 runs 11 residues. The CDR3 DNA reads TGTGCCAGCAGCCAAGGAGCGGGCTACACCTTC. Its protein is CASSQGAGYTF.

Ten or more counts support this clonotype. The V call is TRBV20-1, the J call TRBJ2-1; 8 bases match TRBD2. The V gene end was trimmed by 3 bases and the J gene end by 7 bases; junction bases not matched to a gene: 8. Germline V gene sequence: CDR1 DFQATT, CDR2 SNEGSKA (reference sequence). This CDR3 spans 14 amino acids. The CDR3 spells CSARLSGGRNEQFF. In DNA, the CDR3 is TGCAGTGCTAGGCTTTCGGGCGGGAGGAATGAGCAGTTCTTC.

The chain couples TRBV19 to TRBJ2-1; TRBD2 aligns across 8 bases. The CDR3 is made up of 16 amino acids. Germline CDR1 reads LNHDA; CDR2 reads SQIVND (reference sequence). Trimming removed 3 bases from V and 9 bases from J; junction bases left unmatched: 13. The CDR3 DNA reads as TGTGCCAGTAGTATCCTCGGCGGGAGGCCGGAGGGTGAGCAGTTCTTC. The encoded protein is CASSILGGRPEGEQFF.